These 10 T cell receptor beta chains were all obtained from the same sample, sequenced in a study of regulatory T cells in long-lasting Graves disease. Time point noted: newly diagnosed GD, antithyroid drugs for less than 3 months. Making the TCR library involved RNA that had been extracted from PBMCs. Arm-PCR of CDR3 regions and iRepertoire HTBI primers were the basis on which TCR beta libraries were built. TCRdb passed the multiplex PCR reads through MiXCR, listing each CDR3 protein once. Here the sample spans approximately 540,000 distinct CDR3 sequences, about 12% being singletons. These same data were also listed under a study on T cells in Graves' hyperthyroidism and ophthalmopathy.

Sequencing used peripheral blood mononuclear cells (PBMCs), obtained at new diagnosis, from a patient treated with antithyroid drugs. These receptors all stem from a woman aged 25 to 45 with Graves disease.

The chain uses TRBV27 and TRBJ2-1; TRBD2 matches at 12 bases. Germline loops: CDR1 MNHEY, CDR2 SMNVEV (reference sequence). This CDR3 has 18 amino acids. J gave up 0 bases and V 5 bases, and 8 bases lay outside the gene matches. The CDR3 DNA reads as TGTGCCAGCAGTCAGGGGACTAGCGGGCCTAGCTCCTACAATGAGCAGTTCTTC. Its translation is CASSQGTSGPSSYNEQFF.

This clonotype was seen at least ten times. The chain uses TRBV7-9 and TRBJ2-5, with 7 bases aligning to TRBD2. The germline CDR1 and CDR2 sequences are SEHNR and FQNEAQ (reference sequence). V shed 2 bases and J 2 bases; nucleotides not matched to a gene: 14. The CDR3 runs to 18 residues. The CDR3: CASSLSLAVQTPQETQYF. The CDR3 nucleotides are TGTGCCAGCAGCTTATCCCTAGCGGTGCAAACCCCGCAAGAGACCCAGTACTTC.

Ten or more counts support this clonotype. The J gene is TRBJ2-1, the V gene TRBV20-1, with D possibly TRBD2 on 5 matching bases. Germline V gene sequence: CDR1 DFQATT, CDR2 SNEGSKA (reference sequence). The CDR3 has 13 amino acids. The V end was cut by 0 bases, the J end by 13 bases, with 16 bases between. The CDR3 spells CSAREIGRRFQFF. CDR3 coding DNA: TGCAGTGCTAGAGAAATAGGGAGAAGGTTTCAGTTCTTC.

This clonotype was seen many times. The chain carries TRBV11-2 and TRBJ2-7; TRBD1 is a possible D gene (6 bases). This CDR3 region has 13 residues. CDR1 and CDR2 from the germline V gene are SGHAT and FQNNGV. The germline V and J ends were trimmed by 2 bases and 12 bases, with 17 bases remaining between them. Here the CDR3 DNA reads TGTGCCAGCAGCTTAATCGGGACAACTGGGATGTACTTC. The encoded protein is CASSLIGTTGMYF.

This clonotype occurred many times. The V call is TRBV29-1, the J call TRBJ2-2; maybe TRBD1 (5 bases). Deletions cut 7 bases from V and 4 bases from J, with 7 bases between. CDR3 length: 11 amino acids. Per the germline V gene, CDR1 is SQVTM and CDR2 is ANQGSEA. CDR3 sequence reads: CSGRATGELFF. The CDR3 region has the DNA TGCAGCGGCAGGGCCACCGGGGAGCTGTTTTTT.

This clonotype was seen many times. The rearrangement joins TRBV28 to TRBJ2-2; D is unclear. Trimming cost V 5 bases and J 7 bases, with 14 bases left between them. The CDR3 runs to 14 residues. The germline gives CDR1 MDHEN, CDR2 SYDVKM. This CDR3 reads CASSPRSPLGELFF. For the CDR3, the DNA is TGTGCCAGCAGTCCGCGGTCCCCACTCGGGGAGCTGTTTTTT. The full variable domain, its missing parts supplied by reference TRBV28 and TRBJ2-2, is DVKVTQSSRYLVKRTGEKVFLECVQDMDHENMFWYRQDPGLGLRLIYFSYDVKMKEKGDIPEGYSVSREKKERFSLILESASTNQTSMYLCASSPRSPLGELFFGEGSRLTVL.

This clonotype turned up a few times. The J gene is TRBJ1-1, the V gene TRBV2; tentatively, D is TRBD1 (5 bases). Germline V lookup: CDR1 SNHLY, CDR2 FYNNEI. Trimming left V 5 bases short and J 6 bases short, with 13 bases between. The CDR3 has 13 residues. The CDR3 is CASSYGGLPEAFF. CDR3 DNA: TGTGCCAGCAGTTACGGGGGTTTGCCTGAAGCTTTCTTT. Drawing the rest from reference TRBV2 and TRBJ1-1, the complete variable domain is EPEVTQTPSHQVTQMGQEVILRCVPISNHLYFYWYRQILGQKVEFLVSFYNNEISEKSEIFDDQFSVERPDGSNFTLKIRSTKLEDSAMYFCASSYGGLPEAFFGQGTRLTVV.

This clonotype has a count of ten or more. The chain uses TRBV15 and TRBJ2-5; no clear D gene. Trimming left V 3 bases short and J 2 bases short, with 13 bases between. Germline V lookup: CDR1 LNHNV, CDR2 YYDKDF (reference sequence). The CDR3 contains 15 residues. CDR3 region: CATSRVGRRQETQYF. CDR3 sequence (DNA): TGTGCCACCAGCAGGGTTGGTCGTCGACAAGAGACCCAGTACTTC.

This clonotype has just a few counts. A read error may produce the germline difference seen at one junction end. The gene calls are TRBV20-1 and TRBJ2-1, with a tentative D call TRBD2 (6 bases). The CDR3 sequence is 12 residues long. CDR1 is DFQATT and CDR2 is SNEGSKA in the germline V gene (reference sequence). The CDR3 bases are TGCAGTGCTAGAATCCGGGAGTCAGAGCAGCTCTTC. Residues: CSARIRESEQLF.

The V and J genes are TRBV28 and TRBJ1-2; possibly TRBD1 for D (5 bases). This CDR3 is built from 13 residues. The V end was cut by 6 bases, the J end by 4 bases, with 12 bases between. Germline V gene sequence: CDR1 MDHEN, CDR2 SYDVKM. Here the CDR3 DNA reads TGTGCCAGCAGGGGGGGGACGCCCTATGGCTACACCTTC. It translates to CASRGGTPYGYTF.